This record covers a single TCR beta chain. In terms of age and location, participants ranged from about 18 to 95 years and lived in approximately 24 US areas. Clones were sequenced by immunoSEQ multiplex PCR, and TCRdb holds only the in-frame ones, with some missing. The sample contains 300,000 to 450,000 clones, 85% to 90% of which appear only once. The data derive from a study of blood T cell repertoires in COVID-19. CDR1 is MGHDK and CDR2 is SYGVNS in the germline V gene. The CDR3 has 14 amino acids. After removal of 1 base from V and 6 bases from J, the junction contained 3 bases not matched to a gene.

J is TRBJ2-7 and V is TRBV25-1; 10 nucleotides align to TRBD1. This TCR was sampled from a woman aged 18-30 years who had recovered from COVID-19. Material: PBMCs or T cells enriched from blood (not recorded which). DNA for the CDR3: TGTGCCAGCAGTGAATCCGGGACAGGGGCCGAGCAGTACTTC. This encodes CASSESGTGAEQYF.